This TCR beta chain emerged from a study of cytomegalovirus exposure and HLA in healthy donors. PCR amplification relied on 60 Vbeta primers (plus 13 Jbeta primers). Assay: immunoSEQ multiplex PCR; the TCRdb copy retains only in-frame clones and omits some. This table has 85,000 to 100,000 clones, 60% to 65% appearing once. Germline assignment: CDR1 SGHRS and CDR2 YFSETQ. Trimming removed 3 bases at V and 2 bases at J, with 8 bases between. This CDR3 contains 14 residues. The TCR originated in a human donor in good health. The specimen sequenced was PBMCs. This sequence joins TRBV5-1 and TRBJ2-2; possibly TRBD1 for D (5 bases). The CDR3 spells CASSSTVNTGELFF. The DNA of the CDR3 is TGCGCCAGCAGCTCGACAGTCAACACCGGGGAGCTGTTTTTT.